This TCR beta chain originates from a study of shared clonotypes between healthy human individuals. This clone was detected once. V trimming: 4 bases; J trimming: 7 bases; junction bases outside the gene matches: 13. Per the germline V gene, CDR1 is MDHEN and CDR2 is SYDVKM. The CDR3 is 15 amino acids. CD45RO-negative, CCR7-positively selected cells formed the naive CD8 fraction, excluding terminally differentiated effector memory CD45RA+ cells. Sequenced by immunoSEQ multiplex PCR; TCRdb stores in-frame clones only, minus some. The sample lists about 820,000 clones, nearly 95% occurring once. V usage is TRBV28 and J usage is TRBJ2-7, with 7 positions matching TRBD2. The origin of this receptor is a man younger than 45 in good health. The sequencing sample was made of naive CD8+ T cells sorted from blood. The CDR3 bases are TGTGCCAGCAGTTCCCCTACTAGCGACTGGCGAGAGCAGTACTTC. Residues: CASSSPTSDWREQYF.